Listed below are T cell receptor beta chains from one sample, sequenced in a study of blood T cell repertoires in COVID-19. Profiled with immunoSEQ multiplex PCR; TCRdb holds only in-frame clones, not every one. This table has approximately 190,000 clones, approximately 84% appearing once. Source material: peripheral blood. Receptor source: a woman aged 70-85 years with active or convalescent COVID-19. CDR3s include the opening cysteine and the closing phenylalanine or tryptophan. Each record gives: clone size, V gene, D gene, J gene, CDR3 protein, CDR3 DNA. The D gene is left open where the match is weak. Clone size is stated in some rows and not others, as once, few, many or a class when expanded.

abundance: -
v_gene: TRBV28
d_gene: -
j_gene: TRBJ2-5
CDR3aa: CASSASGTGVRETQYF
CDR3nt: TGTGCCAGCAGTGCATCCGGGACGGGGGTGAGAGAGACCCAGTACTTC

abundance: once
v_gene: TRBV9
d_gene: TRBD2
j_gene: TRBJ2-4
CDR3aa: CASSIGLAGVANIQYF
CDR3nt: TGTGCCAGCAGCATCGGACTAGCGGGAGTGGCGAACATTCAGTACTTC

abundance: -
v_gene: TRBV6-5
d_gene: TRBD1
j_gene: TRBJ2-3
CDR3aa: CASVWTGGTDTQYF
CDR3nt: TGTGCCAGCGTCTGGACAGGGGGCACAGATACGCAGTATTTT

abundance: -
v_gene: TRBV2
d_gene: -
j_gene: TRBJ2-4
CDR3aa: CASSLRQYANIQYF
CDR3nt: TGTGCCAGCAGCCTGCGACAGTACGCAAACATTCAGTACTTC

abundance: few
v_gene: TRBV18
d_gene: -
j_gene: TRBJ1-1
CDR3aa: CASSPRGGRSTEAFF
CDR3nt: TGTGCCAGCTCACCAAGAGGAGGGAGGAGCACTGAAGCTTTCTTT

abundance: -
v_gene: TRBV18
d_gene: TRBD1
j_gene: TRBJ1-6
CDR3aa: CASSLKGGRGLGSSYNSPLHF
CDR3nt: TGTGCCAGCTCACTTAAAGGTGGCAGGGGGCTTGGGAGCTCCTATAATTCACCCCTCCACTTT

abundance: -
v_gene: TRBV28
d_gene: TRBD1
j_gene: TRBJ1-1
CDR3aa: CASSSTGLNTEAFF
CDR3nt: TGTGCCAGCAGTTCGACAGGGCTCAACACTGAAGCTTTCTTT

abundance: -
v_gene: TRBV7-9
d_gene: -
j_gene: TRBJ1-1
CDR3aa: CASSPPRGRVAFF
CDR3nt: TGTGCCAGCAGCCCCCCCCGTGGCAGGGTTGCTTTCTTT

abundance: once
v_gene: TRBV25-1
d_gene: -
j_gene: TRBJ1-1
CDR3aa: CASSEWGGGDAGDTEAFF
CDR3nt: TGTGCCAGCAGTGAATGGGGGGGAGGGGACGCAGGAGACACTGAAGCTTTCTTT

abundance: few
v_gene: TRBV15
d_gene: -
j_gene: TRBJ1-2
CDR3aa: CATSRDVSGGYTF
CDR3nt: TGTGCCACCAGCAGAGATGTTAGCGGAGGCTACACCTTC

abundance: -
v_gene: TRBV19
d_gene: TRBD2
j_gene: TRBJ2-1
CDR3aa: CASTRSGRSNEQFF
CDR3nt: TGTGCCAGTACGAGGAGCGGGAGAAGCAATGAGCAGTTCTTC

abundance: once
v_gene: TRBV25-1
d_gene: TRBD1
j_gene: TRBJ2-5
CDR3aa: CASSPSGQGARQETQYF
CDR3nt: TGTGCCAGCAGTCCCTCGGGACAGGGGGCGCGGCAAGAGACCCAGTACTTC

abundance: few
v_gene: TRBV7-2
d_gene: -
j_gene: TRBJ2-3
CDR3aa: CASKEDPGRYTQYF
CDR3nt: TGTGCCAGCAAAGAGGACCCCGGGAGATATACGCAGTATTTT

abundance: -
v_gene: TRBV30
d_gene: TRBD1
j_gene: TRBJ2-7
CDR3aa: CAWRARTGTYEQYF
CDR3nt: TGTGCCTGGAGAGCCCGGACAGGGACCTACGAGCAGTACTTC

abundance: -
v_gene: TRBV5-1
d_gene: -
j_gene: TRBJ2-1
CDR3aa: CASSLVGDEQFF
CDR3nt: TGCGCCAGCAGCTTGGTAGGGGATGAGCAGTTCTTC

abundance: -
v_gene: TRBV6-5
d_gene: TRBD1
j_gene: TRBJ1-1
CDR3aa: CASSWDRTGNTEAFF
CDR3nt: TGTGCCAGCAGTTGGGACAGAACGGGGAACACTGAAGCTTTCTTT

abundance: few
v_gene: TRBV29-1
d_gene: TRBD1
j_gene: TRBJ1-6
CDR3aa: CSASTGRNSPLHF
CDR3nt: TGCAGCGCTTCGACAGGGCGGAATTCACCCCTCCACTTT

abundance: -
v_gene: TRBV5-1
d_gene: TRBD1
j_gene: TRBJ1-6
CDR3aa: CASSTDADRGNSPLHF
CDR3nt: TGCGCCAGCAGCACCGACGCAGACAGGGGAAATTCACCCCTCCACTTT